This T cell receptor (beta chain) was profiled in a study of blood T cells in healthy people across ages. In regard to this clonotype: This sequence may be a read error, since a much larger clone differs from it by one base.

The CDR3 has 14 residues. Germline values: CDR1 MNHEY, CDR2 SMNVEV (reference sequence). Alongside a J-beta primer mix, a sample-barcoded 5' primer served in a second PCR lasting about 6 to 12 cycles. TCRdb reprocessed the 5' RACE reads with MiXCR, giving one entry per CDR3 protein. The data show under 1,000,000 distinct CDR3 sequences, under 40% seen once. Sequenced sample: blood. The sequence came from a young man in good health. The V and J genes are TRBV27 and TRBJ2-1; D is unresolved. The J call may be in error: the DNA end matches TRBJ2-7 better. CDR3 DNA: TGTGCCAGCAGTCCGGGCACCTCCTACAATGAGCAGTACTTC. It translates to CASSPGTSYNEQYF.